The T cell receptor (beta chain) described here comes from a study of CD8+ T cells in alopecia areata. Treatment in this sample: oral pan-JAK inhibitor, 5-10 mg twice daily. It was cDNA, reverse transcribed from extracted RNA, that served as the sequencing template. Data came from immunoSEQ multiplex PCR; TCRdb stores just in-frame clones and leaves some out. This repertoire shows around 180,000 clones, 60% found once; its top ten account for 1%. Overall study findings and caveats: While tofacitinib was given, many expanded lesional clones persisted in scalp and blood.

The germline V gene encodes CDR1 SGHAT and CDR2 FQNNGV. The ends lost 5 bases at V and 5 bases at J; junction bases unmatched: 9. The CDR3 totals 14 residues. This clone occurred a few times. Antigen specificity is unknown. This clonotype was obtained from a human donor with alopecia areata. The input for sequencing was CD4+ T cells sorted from blood, taken at week 24, from a patient treated with tofacitinib. The chain links TRBV11-2 to TRBJ2-7; 7 bases fit TRBD2. In DNA form, the CDR3 reads TGTGCCAGCAGCGATCCCGGGAGGAGGGACGAGCAGTACTTC. This translates into CASSDPGRRDEQYF.